The 2 T cell receptor beta chains reported below all come from one sample, sequenced in a study of human T cells and chemical hapten exposure. Each CDR3 protein is one row after TCRdb ran MiXCR on the RACE reads. The profile shows some 87,000 distinct CDR3 sequences, about 9.3% of them singletons. Regarding time point: patch test 1, 2 weeks after DPC sensitization. The treatment here: therapeutic diphenylcyclopropenone sensitization with weekly scalp DPC. The sample was whole blood, taken in connection with sensitization to the hapten diphenylcyclopropenone (DPC). These receptors all come from a woman between 50 and 59 years old with alopecia areata. Some clones in this sample may be carry-over from other donors' samples.

This clonotype has at least ten counts. V is TRBV20-1 and J is TRBJ2-3, with D possibly TRBD2 on 6 matching bases. Germline V gene lookup returns CDR1 DFQATT and CDR2 SNEGSKA (reference sequence). V was clipped by 6 bases and J by 2 bases, with 15 bases between them. CDR3 length equals 14 residues. CDR3 residues: CSAPLALYTDTQYF. The CDR3 DNA is TGCAGTGCCCCACTAGCTCTTTACACAGATACGCAGTATTTT.

This clonotype has just a few counts. The chain joins TRBV18 to TRBJ2-3, with 8 bases aligning to TRBD2. The CDR3 has 17 amino acids. The V and J ends lost 3 bases and 0 bases, in that order; junction bases with no gene match: 8. Germline lookup yields CDR1 KGHSH and CDR2 LQKENI. As DNA, the CDR3 is TGTGCCAGCTCACCCTCACGGACTAGCCAAAGCACAGATACGCAGTATTTT. This gives the protein CASSPSRTSQSTDTQYF.